Below, 6 T cell receptor beta chains from the same sample are listed, as sequenced in a study of T cells after somatic rescue of genetic block. Profiling relied on immunoSEQ multiplex PCR, and the TCRdb table lists in-frame clones only, not all of them. The data contain about 67,000 clones, about 91% of them singletons. The sequencing input was peripheral blood mononuclear cells (PBMCs). Every receptor here comes from a man in his forties or fifties.

The J gene is TRBJ2-1, the V gene TRBV19; possibly TRBD2 for D (7 bases). The V gene's germline CDR1 is LNHDA and CDR2 SQIVND (reference sequence). CDR3 length equals 17 residues. Trimming pared 4 bases from V and 5 bases from J, leaving 21 bases between. DNA of the CDR3: TGTGCCAGTAGTAGTCCCCGGCGCGGGGGCGTACACAATGAGCAGTTCTTC. Translation: CASSSPRRGGVHNEQFF.

The chain has TRBV27 and TRBJ2-1, with TRBD2 matching 12 bases. The CDR3 length is 16 residues. V dropped 4 bases and J dropped 8; count of bases not matched to a gene: 9. CDR1 and CDR2 from the germline V gene are MNHEY and SMNVEV (reference sequence). CDR3 nucleotide sequence: TGTGCCAGCAGTTCAACGGGACTAGCGGGTTCGGATGAGCAGTTCTTC. It yields the protein CASSSTGLAGSDEQFF.

This clone was seen a few times. CDR3 sequence: CASSLPQGPQETQYF. CDR3 sequence (DNA): TGTGCCAGCAGCTTGCCTCAGGGGCCCCAAGAGACCCAGTACTTC. The V and J genes are TRBV7-9 and TRBJ2-5; tentatively, D is TRBD1 (6 bases). The ends were cut back, 3 bases at V and 1 base at J, with 12 bases in the middle. The germline CDR1 and CDR2 sequences are SEHNR and FQNEAQ (reference sequence). The CDR3 length is 15 residues.

The chain combines TRBV25-1 with TRBJ2-1; maybe TRBD2 (6 bases). Trimming left V 2 bases short and J 0 bases short, with 11 bases between. Germline CDR1 and CDR2: MGHDK and SYGVNS. The CDR3 sequence is 16 residues long. The CDR3 here is CASSEPGDFSYNEQFF. The CDR3 bases are TGTGCCAGCAGTGAACCCGGGGACTTCTCCTACAATGAGCAGTTCTTC.

The chain is built from TRBV7-6 and TRBJ2-7, with 10 bases lining up with TRBD1. Germline CDR1 SGHVS, CDR2 FNYEAQ. The CDR3 consists of 15 residues. The junction had 4 bases not matched to a gene; V was cut back by 1 base and J by 4 bases. The CDR3 spells CASSLGGTGVYEQYF. The CDR3 DNA reads TGTGCCAGCAGCTTAGGCGGGACAGGGGTTTACGAGCAGTACTTC.

The rearrangement links TRBV5-1 to TRBJ2-3; TRBD2 agrees at 7 bases. The junction had 6 bases not matched to a gene; V was cut back by 0 bases and J by 2 bases. CDR3 length: 16 residues. The germline gives CDR1 SGHRS, CDR2 YFSETQ. The CDR3 is CASSLAASGDTDTQYF. DNA for the CDR3: TGCGCCAGCAGCTTGGCGGCCAGCGGGGACACAGATACGCAGTATTTT.